These 9 T cell receptor beta chains originate from one sample sequenced in a study of PD-1 blockade in classical Hodgkin lymphoma. Libraries were prepared by immunoSEQ multiplex PCR; TCRdb keeps only in-frame clonotypes and omits some of them. Of tens of thousands of clones listed, just under 80% are singletons. Relapse after autologous stem cell transplantation occurred in every patient, and brentuximab vedotin exposure varied. Sequencing used peripheral blood mononuclear cells (PBMCs), obtained at baseline. The receptors stem from a human donor with classical Hodgkin lymphoma.

This sequence joins TRBV6-5 and TRBJ1-5; 7 bases agree with TRBD1. This CDR3 has 15 amino acids. V gave up 5 bases and J gave up 3 bases; unmatched junction bases: 7. Germline-derived CDR1 and CDR2 are MNHEY and SVGAGI. CDR3 in amino acids: CASSNRQGSNQPQHF. CDR3 DNA sequence: TGTGCCAGCAGTAATCGACAGGGTTCCAATCAGCCCCAGCATTTT.

This clone was seen a handful of times. V is TRBV2 and J is TRBJ1-4, with TRBD1 as a possible D gene (6 bases). This CDR3 comprises 14 residues. With 1 base removed from V and 10 bases from J, the gap between germline ends came to 13 bases. Germline V gene data show CDR1 as SNHLY and CDR2 as FYNNEI. CDR3 nucleotide sequence: TGTGCCAGCAGTGAAGACAGGGCCGGGCGAAAACTGTTTTTT. The encoded protein is CASSEDRAGRKLFF.

The genes are TRBV6-5 and TRBJ2-7; D is undetermined. The germline V gene has CDR1 MNHEY and CDR2 SVGAGI. The CDR3 extends over 14 amino acids. The V end lost 2 bases, the J end lost 1 base, and 9 bases lay between the germline ends. The CDR3 sequence: CASSYLERSYEQYF. In DNA, the CDR3 is TGTGCCAGCAGTTACCTTGAGCGATCCTACGAGCAGTACTTC.

The chain employs TRBV7-2 and TRBJ2-3; no firm D call. The germline V and J ends were trimmed by 4 bases and 6 bases, with 8 bases remaining between them. CDR3 size: 12 residues. In germline, CDR1 is SGHTA, CDR2 FQGNSA. The CDR3, as DNA: TGTGCCAGCAGCTCCCCATGGGATACGCAGTATTTT. Protein: CASSSPWDTQYF.

CDR3: CASSQDWRSYEQYF. For the CDR3, the DNA is TGCGCCAGCAGCCAAGATTGGAGGTCCTACGAGCAGTACTTC. The chain employs TRBV4-1 and TRBJ2-7; possible D gene TRBD2, 5 bases. V lost 0 bases to trimming and J lost 1 base, with 7 bases between them. This CDR3 region has 14 residues. The V gene's germline CDR1 is MGHRA and CDR2 YSYEKL.

The chain carries TRBV5-1 and TRBJ1-1, with D perhaps TRBD1 (6 bases). Trimming removed 7 bases from V and 4 bases from J, with 11 bases in between. The CDR3 has 12 residues. Germline V gene data show CDR1 as SGHRS and CDR2 as YFSETQ. This CDR3 reads CASAAGATEAFF. Here the CDR3 DNA reads TGCGCCAGCGCGGCAGGGGCCACTGAAGCTTTCTTT.

The chain carries TRBV6-1 and TRBJ2-7; D is perhaps TRBD1 (6 bases). Trimming left V 6 bases short and J 3 bases short, with 12 bases between. Germline V gives CDR1 MNHNS, CDR2 SASEGT. The CDR3 spans 13 residues. The CDR3 here is CASRRDNGYEQYF. CDR3 coding DNA: TGTGCCAGCAGACGGGACAATGGCTACGAGCAGTACTTC.

This clone came up a few times. The chain is built from TRBV4-2 and TRBJ1-6, with D hard to call. The germline gives CDR1 LGHNA, CDR2 YNFKEQ. Trimming cost V 1 base and J 0 bases, with 7 bases left between them. This CDR3 region has 16 residues. The CDR3 sequence is CASSQATVSYNSPLHF. CDR3 sequence (DNA): TGTGCCAGCAGCCAAGCCACGGTCTCCTATAATTCACCCCTCCACTTT.

To note about this clone: An end of the junction differs from the germline gene, which may be a read error. The V and J genes are TRBV5-3 and TRBJ1-2, with unresolved D. TRBV5-3 is known as an ORF, though its function is uncertain. The CDR3 is 15 residues long. CDR3 sequence (DNA): TGCGCCAGCAGCCAAGGGTATGGGCACCCCTATGGCTACACCTTC. Residues: CASSQGYGHPYGYTF.